This T cell receptor (beta chain) was sequenced during a study of cytomegalovirus exposure and HLA in healthy donors. Study results and caveats: A few CMV-associated chains proved CMV antigen-specific in vitro. Within the 95 to 150 validation repertoires, first-cohort TCR clusters tended to co-occur, according to a later analysis.

Of note for this clone: Its antigen is not identified.

The CDR3 covers 13 residues. Trimming shortened V by 5 bases and J by 0 bases, and 8 bases separated the two germline ends. CDR1 is MNHNS and CDR2 is SASEGT in the germline V gene. The donors were part of the validation cohort of 120 or so subjects. That cohort was separate from the first cohort, which comprised several hundred subjects. Sequencing was performed with immunoSEQ multiplex PCR; in TCRdb, only in-frame clones are kept and a portion is missing. The table shows over 100,000 clones, with roughly 90% occurring only once. The sample consisted of PBMCs. V usage is TRBV6-1 and J usage is TRBJ2-7; a weak D match, TRBD2 (6 bases). The sequence was collected from a woman between 18 and 29 years old in good health and CMV-seronegative. CDR3 bases: TGTGCCAGCAGTCTAGCGCGCTCCTACGAGCAGTACTTC. This sequence encodes CASSLARSYEQYF.